This T cell receptor (beta chain) was profiled in a study of cytomegalovirus exposure and HLA in healthy donors. PCR involved 60 Vbeta and 13 Jbeta primers. Repertoires were generated with immunoSEQ multiplex PCR, while TCRdb's copy carries only in-frame clones and drops some. This sample carries fewer than 200,000 clones, roughly 85% of them seen once, and the ten largest clones take around 0.93%. Trimming stripped 2 bases from V and 3 bases from J, with 12 bases between. Germline V CDR1 and CDR2: SGHRS, YFSETQ. This CDR3 region has 15 residues. The chain couples TRBV5-1 to TRBJ2-1, with D possibly matching TRBD1 (6 bases). What was sequenced was PBMCs. This TCR derives from a young woman in good health and CMV-seronegative. CDR3 residues: CASSFGQGSYNEQFF. CDR3 bases: TGCGCCAGCAGCTTCGGGCAGGGGAGCTACAATGAGCAGTTCTTC.